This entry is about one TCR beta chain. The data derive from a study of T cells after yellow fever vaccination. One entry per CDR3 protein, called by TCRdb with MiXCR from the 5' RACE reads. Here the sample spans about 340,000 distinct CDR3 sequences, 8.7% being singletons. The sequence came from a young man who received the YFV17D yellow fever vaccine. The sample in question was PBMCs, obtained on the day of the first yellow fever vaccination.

The CDR3 sequence is CSVGWASLSTEAFF. CDR3 coding DNA: TGCAGCGTTGGATGGGCATCCCTGAGCACTGAAGCTTTCTTT. The J gene is TRBJ1-1, the V gene TRBV29-1, with D uncertain. The V gene's germline CDR1 is SQVTM and CDR2 ANQGSEA. This CDR3 has 14 amino acids. V lost 4 bases and J lost 4, with 16 bases in between.